This entry lists 14 T cell receptor beta chains sequenced from one sample in a study of OX40 agonist ivuxolimab in advanced cancers. Libraries were prepared by immunoSEQ multiplex PCR; TCRdb keeps only in-frame clonotypes and omits some of them. Seen here are 60,000 to 85,000 clones, roughly 80% observed once, and the top ten hold approximately 1.4%. Sample: CD4+ or CD8+ T cells sorted from blood, taken in a trial of the OX40 agonist ivuxolimab. The receptors derive from an adult with an advanced solid tumor such as melanoma, head and neck, liver or kidney cancer.

The chain recombines TRBV28 with TRBJ2-7; D call uncertain. Trimming shortened V by 6 bases and J by 2 bases, and 20 bases separated the two germline ends. The CDR3 covers 16 residues. Germline CDR1 is MDHEN and CDR2 is SYDVKM. The CDR3, as DNA: TGTGCCAGCAGACCGGACGGTGGTGGGAATGCCTACGAGCAGTACTTC. Amino acids: CASRPDGGGNAYEQYF.

CDR3 coding DNA: TGTGCCAGCAGCTTAGCCGGGACAGGATATGAAAAACTGTTTTTT. As protein: CASSLAGTGYEKLFF. The gene calls are TRBV11-2 and TRBJ1-4; 8 bases align to TRBD1. This CDR3 region has 15 residues. The V and J ends lost 1 base and 6 bases, in that order; junction bases with no gene match: 4. The germline V gene encodes CDR1 SGHAT and CDR2 FQNNGV.

The chain employs TRBV19 and TRBJ2-7; a possible D gene is TRBD1 (5 bases). Trimming removed 7 bases at V and 3 bases at J, with 28 bases between. The CDR3 consists of 18 residues. The germline CDR1 and CDR2 sequences are LNHDA and SQIVND (reference sequence). For the CDR3, the DNA is TGTGCCAGTACTCAAGGACCCTCAAGGACACCTAGTATCTACGAGCAGTACTTC. Encoded protein: CASTQGPSRTPSIYEQYF.

The chain is built from TRBV4-2 and TRBJ2-7; TRBD2 matches at 10 bases. The CDR3 extends over 15 amino acids. The ends lost 1 base at V and 7 bases at J; junction bases unmatched: 7. Germline CDR1 and CDR2: LGHNA and YNFKEQ. CDR3 DNA: TGTGCCAGCAGCCAAGGGATCGAGCGGGGGGGAGAGCAGTACTTC. Residues: CASSQGIERGGEQYF.

The genes are TRBV4-1 and TRBJ2-2; 9 bases line up with TRBD2. The V gene end was trimmed by 3 bases and the J gene end by 3 bases; junction bases not matched to a gene: 5. CDR3 length equals 16 residues. Germline V CDR1 and CDR2: MGHRA, YSYEKL. The CDR3 region is CASSQRGGLDTGELFF. CDR3 nucleotide sequence: TGCGCCAGCAGCCAGCGGGGGGGCCTCGACACCGGGGAGCTGTTTTTT.

The genes are TRBV6-1 and TRBJ2-7; 9 nucleotides align to TRBD1. The CDR3 has 14 amino acids. With 6 bases clipped from V and 5 bases from J, the junction kept 8 bases outside the gene matches. The germline V gene encodes CDR1 MNHNS and CDR2 SASEGT. The CDR3 bases are TGTGCCAGCAGGCTGGGGACAGGGCAGAACGAGCAGTACTTC. Translating it yields CASRLGTGQNEQYF.

This clone turned up a few times. V gene TRBV5-4 combines with J gene TRBJ1-1; D possibly corresponds to TRBD1 (5 bases). CDR1 and CDR2 from the germline V gene are SGHNT and YYREEE (reference sequence). V shed 4 bases and J shed 0 bases, with 19 bases lying between them. The CDR3 is made up of 17 amino acids. CDR3 in amino acids: CASSQGTSDILNTEAFF. The CDR3 DNA reads TGTGCCAGCAGCCAGGGTACGTCAGACATATTGAACACTGAAGCTTTCTTT.

The rearrangement uses TRBV6-5 and TRBJ1-2, with D possibly being TRBD1 (5 bases). CDR3 length equals 11 residues. V lost 8 bases to trimming and J lost 4 bases, with 8 bases between them. Per the germline V gene, CDR1 is MNHEY and CDR2 is SVGAGI. CDR3 sequence reads: CASGALYGYTF. The CDR3 DNA is TGTGCCAGCGGGGCACTCTATGGCTACACCTTC.

The chain couples TRBV4-1 to TRBJ2-6; D is perhaps TRBD2 (5 bases). The ends were cut back, 0 bases at V and 5 bases at J, with 11 bases in the middle. The CDR3 is 16 amino acids. Germline CDR1 MGHRA, CDR2 YSYEKL. In DNA, the CDR3 is TGCGCCAGCAGCCAAGATCGGGATAGTCGGGCCAACGTCCTGACTTTC. It codes for CASSQDRDSRANVLTF.

V and J are TRBV30 and TRBJ1-6; 10 bases agree with TRBD1. Germline CDR1 is GTSNPN and CDR2 is SVGIG (reference sequence). J lost 6 bases, V lost 3 bases, and 11 bases had no gene match. This CDR3 is 17 amino acids long. The CDR3 DNA reads TGTGCCTGGAGCCGGGACAGGGGCCATTATGCTAATTCACCCCTCCACTTT. Its translation is CAWSRDRGHYANSPLHF.

This chain connects TRBV5-5 to TRBJ1-1; 7 bases agree with TRBD1. The germline V gene has CDR1 SGHKS and CDR2 YYEKEE (reference sequence). The CDR3 has 14 residues. Trimming cost V 3 bases and J 4 bases; bases outside gene matches: 6. The CDR3 bases are TGTGCCAGCAGCTCCAAAACAGGGGTCACTGAAGCTTTCTTT. Translating gives CASSSKTGVTEAFF.

V usage is TRBV10-1 and J usage is TRBJ2-1, with 9 bases matching TRBD1. The CDR3 loop spans 15 amino acids. With V trimmed by 6 bases and J by 6 bases, 9 bases remained unmatched. The germline V gene has CDR1 WNHNN and CDR2 SYGVQD (reference sequence). CDR3: CASSPRQGGFNEQFF. The CDR3 bases are TGCGCCAGCAGCCCTAGACAGGGGGGGTTCAATGAGCAGTTCTTC.

The genes are TRBV18 and TRBJ1-2, with D perhaps TRBD1 (6 bases). V lost 3 bases to trimming and J lost 6 bases, with 17 bases between them. This CDR3 region has 15 residues. Germline lookup yields CDR1 KGHSH and CDR2 LQKENI. The CDR3 DNA follows: TGTGCCAGCTCACCCCTGGAGGGGGGCGCAGATGGCTACACCTTC. Amino acid sequence: CASSPLEGGADGYTF. The full variable domain, completed using reference TRBV18 and TRBJ1-2, is NAGVMQNPRHLVRRRGQEARLRCSPMKGHSHVYWYRQLPEEGLKFMVYLQKENIIDESGMPKERFSAEFPKEGPSILRIQQVVRGDSAAYFCASSPLEGGADGYTFGSGTRLTVV.

The chain carries TRBV21-1 and TRBJ2-7; TRBD2, the table's D call, lacks a check against the DNA. TRBV21-1 is listed as a pseudogene. CDR3 length equals 17 residues. CDR3 loop: CASPDRREKGRHYEQYF. CDR3 DNA: TGTGCCAGCCCCGATCGGAGGGAAAAAGGACGTCACTACGAGCAGTACTTC.